The rows below give T cell receptor beta chains drawn from one sample of a study of blood T cell repertoires in COVID-19. TCRdb's copy holds only in-frame clones and misses some; the assay was immunoSEQ multiplex PCR. Among about 120,000 clones, about four fifths were seen once, and the ten largest hold 15% to 20%. Sequences were obtained from peripheral blood. These receptors all come from a young man with COVID-19, enrolled during active disease. CDR3s include the opening cysteine and the closing phenylalanine or tryptophan. The order of the fields is J gene, D gene, V gene, clone size, CDR3 DNA, CDR3 protein. A D gene is named only where the DNA matches it firmly. A row's size may be missing; if present it is once, few, many or a size class.

J gene: TRBJ2-7; D gene: TRBD2; V gene: TRBV9; clone size: .; CDR3 DNA: TGTGCCAGCAGCGCGGGACTAGCTAGCGAGCAGTACTTC; CDR3 protein: CASSAGLASEQYF
J gene: TRBJ2-7; D gene: .; V gene: TRBV10-1; clone size: few; CDR3 DNA: TGCGCCAGCAGGGTAGAAGTTAGTTCCTACGAGCAGTACTTC; CDR3 protein: CASRVEVSSYEQYF
J gene: TRBJ1-6; D gene: .; V gene: TRBV5-5; clone size: .; CDR3 DNA: TGTGCCAGCATGGGAGGGATTCGGGATAATTCACCCCTCCACTTT; CDR3 protein: CASMGGIRDNSPLHF
J gene: TRBJ2-4; D gene: .; V gene: TRBV6-1; clone size: .; CDR3 DNA: TGTGCCAGCAGTGAATCCAGGCCCCCCCAGTACTTC; CDR3 protein: CASSESRPPQYF
J gene: TRBJ2-2; D gene: .; V gene: TRBV2; clone size: .; CDR3 DNA: TGTGCCAGCAATCAAGGGGGTAACACCGGGGAGCTGTTTTTT; CDR3 protein: CASNQGGNTGELFF
J gene: TRBJ2-3; D gene: .; V gene: TRBV9; clone size: .; CDR3 DNA: TGTGCCAGCAGCGCCGTTTCCGGGAGAAGGGTAGATACGCAGTATTTT; CDR3 protein: CASSAVSGRRVDTQYF
J gene: TRBJ1-2; D gene: .; V gene: TRBV19; clone size: .; CDR3 DNA: TGTGCCAGTAGTTCCGACCCCCGGGGTTCCTACTATGGCTACACCTTC; CDR3 protein: CASSSDPRGSYYGYTF
J gene: TRBJ1-4; D gene: TRBD1; V gene: TRBV7-9; clone size: .; CDR3 DNA: TGTGCCAGCAGCCCTGCACAGGGGGAGGATGAAAAACTGTTTTTT; CDR3 protein: CASSPAQGEDEKLFF
J gene: TRBJ2-5; D gene: .; V gene: TRBV18; clone size: .; CDR3 DNA: TGTGCCAGCTCACCACCGGGCAGGGCGCAAGAGACCCAGTACTTC; CDR3 protein: CASSPPGRAQETQYF
J gene: TRBJ1-1; D gene: .; V gene: TRBV9; clone size: many; CDR3 DNA: TGTGCCAGCAGCGTAGAAGGGGAGGGCACTGAAGCTTTCTTT; CDR3 protein: CASSVEGEGTEAFF
J gene: TRBJ1-1; D gene: .; V gene: TRBV28; clone size: few; CDR3 DNA: TGTGCCAGCAGTTTATCGGTCGGGAGGGGGGGCTACGACCTCCGGGGCACTGAAGCTTTCTTT; CDR3 protein: CASSLSVGRGGYDLRGTEAFF
J gene: TRBJ1-5; D gene: .; V gene: TRBV6-5; clone size: .; CDR3 DNA: TGTGCCAGCAGTCGGGGATTACGTCAGCCCCAGCATTTT; CDR3 protein: CASSRGLRQPQHF
J gene: TRBJ2-5; D gene: .; V gene: TRBV7-9; clone size: .; CDR3 DNA: TGTGCCAGCAGCTTAGGGAAGGGACTTCAAGAGACCCAGTACTTC; CDR3 protein: CASSLGKGLQETQYF
J gene: TRBJ2-2; D gene: .; V gene: TRBV11-3; clone size: few; CDR3 DNA: TGTGCCAGCAGCTCCTTGGGACTCTACACCGGGGAGCTGTTTTTT; CDR3 protein: CASSSLGLYTGELFF